The 18 T cell receptor beta chains given below trace back to one sample, sequenced in a study of CD8+CD57+ T cells in acquired aplastic anemia. Genomic DNA provided the template from which TCR beta VDJ and CDR3 profiles were obtained. TCRdb reanalysed the reads using MiXCR and keeps one entry per CDR3 protein. The table lists roughly 200,000 distinct CDR3 sequences, 55% to 65% of them singletons. Sequenced patients had shown CD8+CD57+ cell expansion by flow cytometry. The sequencing sample was made of sorted CD4+, CD8+, or CD8+CD57+ T cells (not recorded which) from PBMCs. The receptors here all came from a human donor with aplastic anemia.

This clonotype was detected only a few times. V and J are TRBV7-9 and TRBJ2-7; TRBD1 might be the D (5 bases). The CDR3 contains 12 residues. V was cut by 3 bases and J by 7 bases, with 10 bases left in between. Germline V CDR1 and CDR2: SEHNR, FQNEAQ (reference sequence). CDR3: CASSFQGREQYF. The CDR3 DNA follows: TGTGCCAGCAGCTTCCAGGGCAGGGAGCAGTACTTC.

This chain joins TRBV7-9 and TRBJ2-3, with TRBD2 identical over 11 bases. Germline V gives CDR1 SEHNR, CDR2 FQNEAQ (reference sequence). The CDR3 consists of 16 residues. Trimming cost V 2 bases and J 5 bases; bases outside gene matches: 6. The CDR3 DNA reads as TGTGCCAGCAGCTTAAGACTAGCGGGAATAAGAGATACGCAGTATTTT. Protein sequence: CASSLRLAGIRDTQYF.

This clonotype has a count of ten or more. V usage is TRBV20-1 and J usage is TRBJ1-6; 8 nucleotides line up with TRBD1. The junction had 9 bases not matched to a gene; V was cut back by 0 bases and J by 5 bases. The germline gives CDR1 DFQATT, CDR2 SNEGSKA (reference sequence). The CDR3 spans 17 residues. The CDR3 DNA follows: TGCAGTGCTAGAGATGGTACAGGGGGACTCAATAATTCACCCCTCCACTTT. This codes for CSARDGTGGLNNSPLHF.

The rearrangement links TRBV7-9 to TRBJ2-3, with 11 positions matching TRBD2. J was trimmed by 2 bases and V by 5 bases; bases with no gene match: 9. This CDR3 is built from 17 residues. Germline CDR1 SEHNR, CDR2 FQNEAQ (reference sequence). CDR3 sequence reads: CASSQDGTSGTTDTQYF. The CDR3, as DNA: TGTGCCAGCAGCCAAGACGGGACTAGCGGAACCACAGATACGCAGTATTTT.

The chain employs TRBV2 and TRBJ2-2; D call uncertain. CDR1 SNHLY and CDR2 FYNNEI come from the germline V gene. Trimming left V 2 bases short and J 5 bases short, with 9 bases between. The CDR3 contains 14 residues. Here the CDR3 reads CASSELRKTGELFF. CDR3 nucleotides: TGTGCCAGCAGTGAATTGCGAAAAACCGGGGAGCTGTTTTTT.

V gene TRBV10-3 combines with J gene TRBJ2-3; possible D gene TRBD2, 6 bases. The CDR3 sequence is 12 residues long. Trimming removed 6 bases from V and 9 bases from J, with 13 bases in between. Germline V gives CDR1 ENHRY, CDR2 SYGVKD. The CDR3 loop reads CAISETSFTQYF. The CDR3 region has the DNA TGTGCCATCAGCGAAACTAGCTTCACGCAGTATTTT.

This chain joins TRBV14 and TRBJ1-6; possibly TRBD1 for D (6 bases). Germline values: CDR1 SGHDN, CDR2 FVKESK. This CDR3 has 14 residues. V lost 5 bases and J lost 5, with 10 bases in between. CDR3: CASSTTGNNSPLHF. In DNA form, the CDR3 reads TGTGCCAGCAGCACTACAGGGAATAATTCACCCCTCCACTTT.

Only a few counts were recorded for this clonotype. The V gene is TRBV10-2, the J gene TRBJ1-1; perhaps TRBD1 as D (6 bases). Per the germline V gene, CDR1 is WSHSY and CDR2 is SAAADI. Trimming stripped 10 bases from V and 1 base from J, with 19 bases between. The CDR3 loop spans 15 amino acids. For the CDR3, the DNA is TGCGCCACCGACCACAGGGTTAAACAGAACACTGAAGCTTTCTTT. It yields the protein CATDHRVKQNTEAFF.

Here the CDR3 reads CSLFAGASDFTDTQYF. The CDR3 DNA reads as TGCAGCCTATTTGCGGGGGCCTCCGATTTCACAGATACGCAGTATTTT. V usage is TRBV20-1 and J usage is TRBJ2-3, with D perhaps TRBD2 (7 bases). CDR1 and CDR2 from the germline V gene are DFQATT and SNEGSKA (reference sequence). The CDR3 has 16 amino acids.

At least ten counts were recorded for this clonotype. The chain has TRBV19 and TRBJ2-3, with 7 bases fitting TRBD2. This CDR3 is built from 13 residues. Trimming took 3 bases from V and 5 from J; bases not matched to a gene: 2. Per germline, CDR1 LNHDA and CDR2 SQIVND (reference sequence). CDR3 bases: TGTGCCAGTAGTATGGGGGGGAGAGATACGCAGTATTTT. Translated: CASSMGGRDTQYF.

In the case of this clonotype: A much more abundant neighbour one base away suggests this may be a read error. V usage is TRBV7-9 and J usage is TRBJ2-5, with D uncertain. Germline V gene lookup returns CDR1 SEHNR and CDR2 FQNEAQ (reference sequence). The CDR3 has 13 amino acids. CDR3 amino acids: CASGLKGSKTQYF. The CDR3 DNA reads as TGTGCCAGCGGCTTAAAGGGTTCGAAGACCCAGTACTTC.

The chain combines TRBV12-2 with TRBJ2-5; TRBD1 is taken as the D call from the table, unchecked against the DNA. TRBV12-2 is labeled a pseudogene. The CDR3 covers 14 residues. In DNA form, the CDR3 reads TGTGCCAGCAGCCCCTCGACAGGGTGGGAGACCCAGTACTTC. Translating it yields CASSPSTGWETQYF.

This clonotype was recorded many times. This chain connects TRBV2 to TRBJ2-2, with 8 bases that match TRBD1. The CDR3 spans 17 residues. V was pared by 6 bases and J by 8 bases, with 17 bases of the junction left unmatched. Germline V gene sequence: CDR1 SNHLY, CDR2 FYNNEI. DNA of the CDR3: TGTGCCAGCAGACAAAGACGACAGGGGACCCTTACAGGGGAGCTGTTTTTT. This codes for CASRQRRQGTLTGELFF.

The chain carries TRBV15 and TRBJ2-1; 7 bases are shared with TRBD1. The CDR3 totals 15 residues. Germline CDR1 LNHNV, CDR2 YYDKDF (reference sequence). The trim removed 5 bases at V and 2 bases at J, leaving 6 bases unmatched. CDR3 amino acids: CATSAGQDTYNEQFF. CDR3 DNA sequence: TGTGCCACCAGCGCCGGACAGGACACCTACAATGAGCAGTTCTTC.

This clonotype was counted between two and nine times. This rearrangement joins TRBV7-8 to TRBJ2-1; 11 bases map to TRBD2. V trimming: 7 bases; J trimming: 7 bases; junction bases outside the gene matches: 6. The CDR3 totals 14 residues. Germline V gene sequence: CDR1 SGHVS, CDR2 FQNEAQ. The CDR3 loop is CASTRLAGPNEQFF. The CDR3 DNA reads TGTGCCAGCACCCGACTAGCGGGGCCGAATGAGCAGTTCTTC.

This clonotype was seen a single time. The chain combines TRBV12-3 or TRBV12-4 with TRBJ2-1; 7 nucleotides match TRBD1. The CDR3 has 13 residues. V gave up 8 bases and J gave up 7 bases; unmatched junction bases: 8. CDR3 sequence: CASLRGLGNEQFF. CDR3 sequence (DNA): TGTGCCAGCCTGAGGGGGCTCGGGAATGAGCAGTTCTTC.

This clonotype was recorded only once. This chain connects TRBV20-1 to TRBJ1-1, with TRBD1 identical over 9 bases. The CDR3 contains 14 residues. Looked up from germline, CDR1 is DFQATT and CDR2 is SNEGSKA (reference sequence). The V segment lost 7 bases and the J segment 3 bases; nucleotides outside the gene matches: 9. The CDR3 coding sequence is TGCAGTGGCCCGAGGGACAGGGTGGACACTGAAGCTTTCTTT. It translates to CSGPRDRVDTEAFF.

The chain combines TRBV20-1 with TRBJ2-1; D is possibly TRBD1 (5 bases). Looked up from germline, CDR1 is DFQATT and CDR2 is SNEGSKA (reference sequence). The V end was cut by 1 base, the J end by 5 bases, with 15 bases between. This CDR3 spans 15 amino acids. CDR3 in amino acids: CSARGVQGGHNEQFF. The CDR3 nucleotides are TGCAGTGCTAGAGGTGTCCAGGGTGGCCACAATGAGCAGTTCTTC.